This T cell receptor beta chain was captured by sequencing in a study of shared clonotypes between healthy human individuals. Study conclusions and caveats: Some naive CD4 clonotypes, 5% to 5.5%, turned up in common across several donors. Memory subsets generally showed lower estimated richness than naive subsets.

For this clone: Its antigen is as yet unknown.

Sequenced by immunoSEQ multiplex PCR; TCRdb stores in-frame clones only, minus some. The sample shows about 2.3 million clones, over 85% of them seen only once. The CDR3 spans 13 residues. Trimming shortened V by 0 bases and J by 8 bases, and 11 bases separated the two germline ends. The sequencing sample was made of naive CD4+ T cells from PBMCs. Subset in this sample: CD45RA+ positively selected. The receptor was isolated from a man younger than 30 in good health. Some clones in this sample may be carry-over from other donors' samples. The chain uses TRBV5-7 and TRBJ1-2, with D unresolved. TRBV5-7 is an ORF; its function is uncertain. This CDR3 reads CASSLVCGAGYTF. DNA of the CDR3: TGTGCCAGCAGCTTGGTGTGTGGCGCAGGCTACACCTTC.